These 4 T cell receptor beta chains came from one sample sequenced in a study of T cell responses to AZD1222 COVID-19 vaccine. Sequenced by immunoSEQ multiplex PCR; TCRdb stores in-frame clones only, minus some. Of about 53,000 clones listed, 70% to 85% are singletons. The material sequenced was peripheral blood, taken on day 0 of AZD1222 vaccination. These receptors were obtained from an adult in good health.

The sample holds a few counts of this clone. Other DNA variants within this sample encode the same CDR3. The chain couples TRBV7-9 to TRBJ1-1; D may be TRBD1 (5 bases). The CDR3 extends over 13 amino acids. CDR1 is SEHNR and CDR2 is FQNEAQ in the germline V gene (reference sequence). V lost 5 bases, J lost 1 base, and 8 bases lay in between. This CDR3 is CASSEGRNTEAFF. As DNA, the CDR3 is TGTGCCAGCAGCGAGGGGAGGAACACTGAAGCTTTCTTT.

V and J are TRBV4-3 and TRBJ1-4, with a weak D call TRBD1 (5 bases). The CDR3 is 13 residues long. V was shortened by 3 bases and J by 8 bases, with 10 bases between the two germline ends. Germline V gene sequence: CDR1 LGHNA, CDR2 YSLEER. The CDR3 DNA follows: TGCGCCAGCAGCCAGGCCGGGGACGAAAAACTGTTTTTT. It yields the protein CASSQAGDEKLFF.

The CDR3 reads CSVRRLGGNTIYF. The CDR3 DNA is TGCAGCGTTCGCAGGCTGGGTGGAAACACCATATATTTT. The chain recombines TRBV29-1 with TRBJ1-3; no clear D. The CDR3 consists of 13 residues. CDR1 and CDR2 (germline): SQVTM, ANQGSEA. V was pared by 5 bases and J by 3 bases, with 11 bases between.

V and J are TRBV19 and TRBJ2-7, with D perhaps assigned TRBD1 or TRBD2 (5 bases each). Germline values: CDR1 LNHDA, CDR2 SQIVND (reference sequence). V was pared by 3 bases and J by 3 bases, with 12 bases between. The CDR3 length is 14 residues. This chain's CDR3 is CASSIGDQRYEQYF. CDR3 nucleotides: TGTGCCAGTAGTATTGGGGACCAGCGCTACGAGCAGTACTTC.